This TCR beta chain originates from a study of CD8 T cells in Susac syndrome. RNA totalling about 0.45 to 1 ug underwent reverse transcription with random hexamers. TCRdb analysed the immunoSEQ multiplex PCR reads with MiXCR anew, one entry per CDR3 protein. The table records about 440,000 distinct CDR3 sequences, more than 70% of them present only once. Sequencing targeted TCR beta in T cells from blood (CD8+ and CD4+). The multiple sclerosis controls were treatment-naive patients with relapsing-remitting disease that was stable or active. The germline CDR1 and CDR2 sequences are MGHDK and SYGVNS. CDR3 length: 11 amino acids. Trimming left V 5 bases short and J 9 bases short, with 10 bases between.

The sample taken for sequencing was CD8+ T cells from PBMCs. This clonotype was sampled from a human donor with multiple sclerosis. The chain links TRBV25-1 to TRBJ1-1; D gene ambiguous. The CDR3 protein is CASSQTGKAFF. In DNA, the CDR3 is TGTGCCAGCAGTCAGACGGGGAAAGCTTTCTTT.